These 15 T cell receptor beta chains originate from one sample sequenced in a study of CD8 T cells in ankylosing spondylitis. MiXCR was run by TCRdb on the 5' RACE reads, yielding one entry per CDR3 protein. The sample records about 24,000 distinct CDR3 sequences, 10% to 15% being singletons. Sequences were obtained from blood. The receptors were sampled from a male donor with ankylosing spondylitis or in good health (not recorded which).

The DNA for the CDR3 is TGTGCCAGCAGTCCGAGGAATTCACCCCTCCACTTT. Translating it yields CASSPRNSPLHF. The J gene is TRBJ1-6, the V gene TRBV12-3 or TRBV12-4, with D unclear. V was cut by 5 bases and J by 7 bases, with 6 bases left in between. The CDR3 has 12 residues.

V and J are TRBV20-1 and TRBJ1-4, with D unresolved. The germline CDR1 and CDR2 sequences are DFQATT and SNEGSKA (reference sequence). V was clipped by 6 bases and J by 4 bases, with 12 bases between them. CDR3 size: 13 residues. The CDR3 sequence is CSAASQINEKLFF. For the CDR3, the DNA is TGCAGTGCCGCGAGTCAAATTAATGAAAAACTGTTTTTT.

This clonotype has at least ten counts. The gene calls are TRBV20-1 and TRBJ2-5, with unresolved D. Trimming shortened V by 5 bases and J by 3 bases, and 16 bases separated the two germline ends. The germline V gene has CDR1 DFQATT and CDR2 SNEGSKA (reference sequence). The CDR3 covers 14 residues. CDR3 in amino acids: CSAEHYPAEETQYF. Here the CDR3 DNA reads TGCAGTGCTGAACACTATCCCGCGGAAGAGACCCAGTACTTC.

This chain uses TRBV7-9 with TRBJ1-2, with D perhaps matching TRBD1 (6 bases). The CDR3 contains 14 residues. CDR1 is SEHNR and CDR2 is FQNEAQ in the germline V gene (reference sequence). V lost 1 base to trimming and J lost 7 bases, with 13 bases between them. The DNA for the CDR3 is TGTGCCAGCAGCTTAGTAGGAGGGGGTCTTGGCTACACCTTC. This encodes CASSLVGGGLGYTF.

This clonotype was picked up many times. The chain recombines TRBV21-1 with TRBJ2-2. TRBV21-1 is deemed a pseudogene. The CDR3 runs to 15 residues. CDR3 residues: CASSKGRQNLGELFF. Here the CDR3 DNA reads TGTGCCAGCAGCAAAGGGCGGCAGAATCTCGGGGAGCTGTTTTTT.

By share, this clonotype ranks as medium-sized. The genes are TRBV5-1 and TRBJ2-1, with TRBD2 as a possible D gene (6 bases). The CDR3 has 12 residues. With 4 bases removed from V and 10 bases from J, the gap between germline ends came to 12 bases. Germline CDR1 and CDR2: SGHRS and YFSETQ. The CDR3 here is CASSRLDGEQFF. CDR3 sequence (DNA): TGCGCCAGCAGCAGACTAGACGGCGAGCAGTTCTTC.

The gene calls are TRBV11-2 and TRBJ1-5, with D maybe TRBD1 (6 bases). The germline V and J ends were trimmed by 0 bases and 5 bases, with 14 bases remaining between them. Germline assignment: CDR1 SGHAT and CDR2 FQNNGV. CDR3 length equals 16 residues. CDR3 region: CASSLEGAEADQPQHF. Written as DNA, the CDR3 is TGTGCCAGCAGCTTAGAGGGGGCGGAAGCGGATCAGCCCCAGCATTTT.

The chain couples TRBV18 to TRBJ1-1; tentative D call: TRBD1 (5 bases). Looked up from germline, CDR1 is KGHSH and CDR2 is LQKENI. V lost 3 bases to trimming and J lost 1 base, with 9 bases between them. The CDR3 is 14 amino acids. The CDR3 DNA reads as TGTGCCAGCTCACCCAGGGCCTCGAACACTGAAGCTTTCTTT. Its translation: CASSPRASNTEAFF.

This sequence joins TRBV20-1 and TRBJ2-1; D perhaps matches TRBD2 (7 bases). Trimming stripped 1 base from V and 4 bases from J, with 14 bases between. In germline, CDR1 is DFQATT, CDR2 SNEGSKA (reference sequence). The CDR3 totals 15 residues. The CDR3 region is CSARVAGAVYNEQFF. CDR3 coding DNA: TGCAGTGCTAGAGTCGCGGGGGCGGTATACAATGAGCAGTTCTTC.

This clonotype was counted between two and nine times. The gene calls are TRBV29-1 and TRBJ2-3; TRBD2 matches at 9 bases. Germline V gene sequence: CDR1 SQVTM, CDR2 ANQGSEA. There are 14 residues in the CDR3. J gave up 6 bases and V 4 bases, and 8 bases lay outside the gene matches. The CDR3 loop is CSVGRGGAADTQYF. The DNA of the CDR3 is TGCAGCGTTGGTCGCGGGGGGGCGGCGGATACGCAGTATTTT.

This clonotype was counted a few times. J is TRBJ2-5 and V is TRBV6-1, with a possible D match to TRBD2 (5 bases). Trimming took off 5 bases at V and 2 bases at J, with 12 bases between the two ends. This CDR3 has 14 amino acids. The germline gives CDR1 MNHNS, CDR2 SASEGT. The CDR3 coding sequence is TGTGCCAGCAGTCGTTCAGGAGGTCAAGAGACCCAGTACTTC. Translated: CASSRSGGQETQYF.

A remark on this clonotype: One end of the junction varies from germline; a read error may be responsible. The chain combines TRBV4-3 with TRBJ1-3; D gene uncertain. Germline V lookup: CDR1 LGHNA, CDR2 YSLEER. The CDR3 loop spans 13 amino acids. The CDR3 sequence is CASSQVGWDTIYF. The CDR3 DNA reads TGCGCCAGCAGTCAAGTCGGCTGGGACACCATATATTTT.

This clonotype was found a few times. The V call is TRBV18, the J call TRBJ2-7, with D hard to call. The V gene's germline CDR1 is KGHSH and CDR2 LQKENI. This CDR3 is built from 12 residues. V gave up 6 bases and J gave up 7 bases, with 13 bases separating them. DNA for the CDR3: TGTGCCAGCTCGCTCAAGGTGGGAGAGCAGTACTTC. It encodes CASSLKVGEQYF.

V usage is TRBV29-1 and J usage is TRBJ1-6; TRBD1 matches at 7 bases. The junction had 12 bases not matched to a gene; V was cut back by 6 bases and J by 7 bases. In germline, CDR1 is SQVTM, CDR2 ANQGSEA. CDR3 length: 15 amino acids. In nucleotides, the CDR3 is TGCAGCGTCAAGACAGGGAACGGCGGGAATTCACCCCTCCACTTT. This gives the protein CSVKTGNGGNSPLHF.

This clonotype was observed many times. This rearrangement joins TRBV7-9 to TRBJ2-1; 11 bases line up with TRBD1. J lost 7 bases, V lost 8 bases, and 7 bases had no gene match. Germline values: CDR1 SEHNR, CDR2 FQNEAQ (reference sequence). This CDR3 contains 14 residues. The CDR3 bases are TGTGCCAGCCCACCGGGACAGGGGGTAAATGAGCAGTTCTTC. This translates into CASPPGQGVNEQFF.